This T cell receptor (beta chain) is drawn from a study of spatial heterogeneity in lung cancer. Study at large: Unique TCR and UMI combinations averaged more than ten appearances each in raw reads. Study-wide results and caveats: Ubiquitous, expanded tumor-derived TCRs were more frequently observed in blood at resection than at follow-up.

Specified time point: sample taken at primary tumor resection. Samples were obtained from 70 or so donors, all untreated early-stage non-small cell lung cancer patients. This clonotype was seen a few times. Its specificity is not known. A unique molecular identifier was attached to every TCR cDNA molecule. TCRdb redid the calling of the 5' RACE reads with MiXCR, one entry per CDR3 protein. This table holds about 38,000 distinct CDR3 sequences, roughly 8% found once. The TCR was taken from a male donor with early-stage non-small cell lung cancer. The sample was PBMCs, taken at surgery.

The CDR3: CASSLTSGGQETQYF. As DNA, the CDR3 is TGTGCCAGCAGTCTGACTAGCGGGGGGCAGGAGACCCAGTACTTC. The V gene is TRBV12-3 or TRBV12-4, the J gene TRBJ2-5; 13 nucleotides line up with TRBD2. The ends lost 5 bases at V and 5 bases at J; junction bases unmatched: 5. This CDR3 is 15 amino acids long.